The TCR beta chain under discussion was sequenced for a study of blood T cell repertoires in COVID-19. Looking at the study overall: The origin of the acute and convalescent COVID-19 samples was the United States, Italy and Spain.

Method: immunoSEQ multiplex PCR; TCRdb's copy keeps in-frame clones and lacks some. This table has around 99,000 clones, 90% appearing once. The sample consisted of peripheral blood. This TCR came from a man in his fifties or sixties with acute or convalescent COVID-19.

CDR3 bases: TGTGCCAGCAGCTCGACTACTGGTGGCAATCAGCCCCAGCATTTT. This gives the protein CASSSTTGGNQPQHF. This chain connects TRBV11-2 to TRBJ1-5; D uncertain. V dropped 4 bases and J dropped 2 bases, with 12 bases sitting between them. From germline, CDR1 is SGHAT and CDR2 FQNNGV. The CDR3 sequence is 15 residues long.